These T cell receptor beta chains were read from a single sample in a study of early T cells in non-severe SARS-CoV-2 infection. In TCRdb, the 5' RACE reads were re-called with MiXCR into one record per CDR3 protein. The sample consists of about 64,000 distinct CDR3 sequences, 11% of them appearing once. The source was whole blood, collected at baseline. Source of these receptors: an adult who was a healthcare worker with PCR-confirmed SARS-CoV-2 infection or an uninfected control (not recorded which). The CDR3 runs from the conserved cysteine through the conserved F or W. Fields, in order: clone size, CDR3 length, J gene, V gene, D gene, CDR3 DNA, CDR3 protein. The D gene is left open where the match is weak. Expanded clones are given a class, and other clones once, few, many or no size at all.

NA	19	TRBJ2-3	TRBV6-2/TRBV6-3	TRBD1	TGTGCCAGCAGTTACCCCGGGACAGGGGGTCTTCTCAGCACAGATACGCAGTATTTT	CASSYPGTGGLLSTDTQYF
NA	15	TRBJ2-3	TRBV3-1	NA	TGTGCCAGCAGCCCCCCCGAGCTTAGCACAGATACGCAGTATTTT	CASSPPELSTDTQYF
many	13	TRBJ2-7	TRBV25-1	NA	TGTGCCAGCAGCCGAACACCCACCTACGAGCAGTACTTC	CASSRTPTYEQYF
once	15	TRBJ2-7	TRBV18	TRBD2	TGTGCCAGCTCCGGGACTAGCGGCAGCTCCTACGAGCAGTACTTC	CASSGTSGSSYEQYF
NA	13	TRBJ1-1	TRBV4-3	NA	TGCGCCAGCAGCGGAACAAGGAACACTGAAGCTTTCTTT	CASSGTRNTEAFF
few	13	TRBJ1-2	TRBV18	NA	TGTGCCAGCTCCTACGGGGGGGACTATGGCTACACCTTC	CASSYGGDYGYTF
few	16	TRBJ1-1	TRBV12-5	NA	TGTGCTAGTGGTTTGAGGCAGGCTTCGTTGAACACTGAAGCTTTCTTT	CASGLRQASLNTEAFF
many	15	TRBJ2-7	TRBV11-2	NA	TGTGCCAGCAGCTTAGATGGGCGGGGGCCGCCTATCCAGTACTTC	CASSLDGRGPPIQYF
many	15	TRBJ2-3	TRBV2	TRBD2	TGTGCCAGCAGTGCACCGGGGAGGGGCACAGATACGCAGTATTTT	CASSAPGRGTDTQYF
few	16	TRBJ2-2	TRBV12-3/TRBV12-4	TRBD1	TGTGCCAGCAGCCAAACCGGGACAGGGAACACCGGGGAGCTGTTTTTT	CASSQTGTGNTGELFF
few	17	TRBJ1-3	TRBV6-5	TRBD1	TGTGCCAGCAGTTACACCCTACAGGGGGCGATCCCGAACACCATATATTTT	CASSYTLQGAIPNTIYF
many	16	TRBJ1-6	TRBV12-5	NA	TGTGCTAGTGCCTGGGGCCGTGGACCCAATAATTCACCCCTCCACTTT	CASAWGRGPNNSPLHF
NA	13	TRBJ2-5	TRBV3-1	NA	TGTGCCAGCAGCCGGGGGTTCCAAGAGACCCAGTACTTC	CASSRGFQETQYF
NA	16	TRBJ2-2	TRBV15	NA	TGTGCCACCAGCAGATATTCGGGGATGGACACCGGGGAGCTGTTTTTT	CATSRYSGMDTGELFF
once	15	TRBJ1-6	TRBV5-4	TRBD1	TGTGCCAGCAGCCCAGCGACAGGGGCGAATTCACCCCTCCACTTT	CASSPATGANSPLHF
many	15	TRBJ2-1	TRBV6-2/TRBV6-3	NA	TGTGCCAGCAGTGCCCTGGCGGGGAAATACAATGAGCAGTTCTTC	CASSALAGKYNEQFF
NA	16	TRBJ2-1	TRBV12-3/TRBV12-4	TRBD1	TGTGCCAGCAGTGACCCGGGACAGGGTTCCTACAATGAGCAGTTCTTC	CASSDPGQGSYNEQFF
NA	17	TRBJ1-2	TRBV12-3/TRBV12-4	TRBD1	TGTGCCAGCATCATTTCGGGACAGGATTTCAAAAAGTATGGCTACACCTTC	CASIISGQDFKKYGYTF
many	15	TRBJ2-4	TRBV12-3/TRBV12-4	NA	TGTGCCAGCGGATTGGGGTTGTCGGCCAAAAACATTCAGTACTTC	CASGLGLSAKNIQYF
few	15	TRBJ1-4	TRBV25-1	TRBD1	TGTGCCAGCAGTGAATGGGGACAGACTAATGAAAAACTGTTTTTT	CASSEWGQTNEKLFF
NA	14	TRBJ2-7	TRBV12-3/TRBV12-4	NA	TGTGCCAGCGGGCTGGCGGGGTCCACCTACGAGCAGTACTTC	CASGLAGSTYEQYF
few	16	TRBJ2-2	TRBV5-1	NA	TGCGCCAGCAGCTCACCTCATGGTAGGGGGACCGGGGAGCTGTTTTTT	CASSSPHGRGTGELFF
few	15	TRBJ2-3	TRBV2	NA	TGTGCCAGCAGTGACGGTGCGGGTCCCGGGGATACGCAGTATTTT	CASSDGAGPGDTQYF
many	14	TRBJ2-7	TRBV3-1	TRBD1	TGTGCCAGCAGCCAGGGGACAGGGTACGGCGAGCAGTACTTC	CASSQGTGYGEQYF
many	13	TRBJ1-2	TRBV5-1	TRBD1	TGCGCCAGCAGCTTGAGACAGGGCTATGGCTACACCTTC	CASSLRQGYGYTF
many	10	TRBJ2-7	TRBV2	NA	TGTGCCAGCAGTGCCTACGAGCAGTACTTC	CASSAYEQYF
NA	14	TRBJ2-7	TRBV20-1	NA	TGCAGTGCTACCGGGACCTTGGGGCTAGACGAGCAGTACTTC	CSATGTLGLDEQYF
NA	13	TRBJ2-1	TRBV24-1	NA	TGTGCCACCAGTGGTGCTTTTTACAATGAGCAGTTCTTC	CATSGAFYNEQFF
NA	17	TRBJ2-5	TRBV6-6	NA	TGTGCCAGCAGTTACCCGGGACGGGATCCGTACCAAGAGACCCAGTACTTC	CASSYPGRDPYQETQYF
many	13	TRBJ1-1	TRBV4-2	NA	TGTGCCAGCAGCCCACAGGAAAACACTGAAGCTTTCTTT	CASSPQENTEAFF
many	15	TRBJ1-6	TRBV7-9	NA	TGTGCCCTGGCCCCCGGTGGCAACCTCCATTCACCCCTCCACTTT	CALAPGGNLHSPLHF
few	14	TRBJ1-1	TRBV5-6	NA	TGTGCCAGCAGCCACGGACGGGGAGGCACTGAAGCTTTCTTT	CASSHGRGGTEAFF
few	14	TRBJ2-7	TRBV6-2/TRBV6-3	NA	TGTGCCAGCAGTTATCAGGGGCCCACGTTCCAGCAGTACTTC	CASSYQGPTFQQYF
few	18	TRBJ2-1	TRBV12-3/TRBV12-4	TRBD2	TGTGCCAGCAGTTTAGCGACGGGACTAGCGGGGGGTCTCAATGAGCAGTTCTTC	CASSLATGLAGGLNEQFF
NA	15	TRBJ1-4	TRBV30	NA	TGTGCCTGGAGTGAGGGGGGAGGTCGTTGGAAAAAACTGTTTTTT	CAWSEGGGRWKKLFF
few	14	TRBJ2-7	TRBV5-6	NA	TGTGCCAGCAGCCCGGGGCTAGAAGTCTACGAGCAGTACTTC	CASSPGLEVYEQYF
NA	13	TRBJ2-5	TRBV12-3/TRBV12-4	TRBD1	TGTGCCAGCACCCTGACAGGGCCAGAGACCCAGTACTTC	CASTLTGPETQYF
few	16	TRBJ2-3	TRBV5-6	NA	TGTGCCAGCAGCTTCCTCGGGGGCGCTCGCACAGATACGCAGTATTTT	CASSFLGGARTDTQYF
NA	15	TRBJ1-2	TRBV3-1	NA	TGTGCCAGCAGCCAGACAGCCAGGACCCTCTATGGCTACACCTTC	CASSQTARTLYGYTF
NA	15	TRBJ2-3	TRBV29-1	NA	TGCAGCGTTGAAGAGCCGGGGGCCATCACAGATACGCAGTATTTT	CSVEEPGAITDTQYF
many	14	TRBJ1-2	TRBV5-1	NA	TGCGCCAGCAGCTCGACGATCGGCTCCTATGGCTACACCTTC	CASSSTIGSYGYTF
few	13	TRBJ2-1	TRBV6-2/TRBV6-3	TRBD2	TGTGCCAGCAGGGGCGGGGGGACCAATGAGCAGTTCTTC	CASRGGGTNEQFF
NA	15	TRBJ1-2	TRBV7-9	TRBD1	TGTGCCAGCAGCTTAGCCACAGGGGGCGGCTATGGCTACACCTTC	CASSLATGGGYGYTF
few	14	TRBJ2-7	TRBV20-1	NA	TGCAGTGCTAAGAGCCAGCGCCATTACTACGAGCAGTACTTC	CSAKSQRHYYEQYF
NA	15	TRBJ1-1	TRBV7-9	NA	TGTGCCAGCAGCGGGAGGAGATTCGGGAGGGCTGAAGCTTTCTTT	CASSGRRFGRAEAFF
few	16	TRBJ2-3	TRBV25-1	TRBD1	TGTGCCAGCAGTGATGACAGGGGGTTCCGCACAGATACGCAGTATTTT	CASSDDRGFRTDTQYF
many	14	TRBJ1-3	TRBV12-3/TRBV12-4	NA	TGTGCCAGCAGTTCATGGGACTCTGGAAACACCATATATTTT	CASSSWDSGNTIYF
few	12	TRBJ1-1	TRBV3-1	TRBD1	TGTGCCAGCAGCCAAACAGGGGGGGGAGCTTTCTTT	CASSQTGGGAFF
few	14	TRBJ1-1	TRBV30	NA	TGTGCCTGGAGTGTACCGGAGATTAGGACGGAAGCTTTCTTT	CAWSVPEIRTEAFF
few	15	TRBJ2-5	TRBV9	NA	TGTGCCAGCAGCGTAGGTCGGGCAGGGACGGAGACCCAGTACTTC	CASSVGRAGTETQYF
many	17	TRBJ2-7	TRBV20-1	TRBD1	TGCAGTGCTAGGATGAGGGACAGGGGGCGATTCACCTACGAGCAGTACTTC	CSARMRDRGRFTYEQYF
medium-sized	15	TRBJ2-1	TRBV5-8	TRBD2	TGTGCCAGCCGCAGTAGACTAGCGGGGGACAATGAGCAGTTCTTC	CASRSRLAGDNEQFF
NA	16	TRBJ2-1	TRBV11-2	TRBD1	TGTGCCAGCAGCGTCACAGGGGACCGTATTCACAATGAGCAGTTCTTC	CASSVTGDRIHNEQFF
few	12	TRBJ2-7	TRBV30	NA	TGTGCCTGGAGTGAGACAGCTTACGAGCAGTACTTC	CAWSETAYEQYF
few	14	TRBJ1-3	TRBV7-9	NA	TGTGCCAGTAGACACGGTAACTCTGGAAACACCATATATTTT	CASRHGNSGNTIYF
few	13	TRBJ1-2	TRBV11-2	NA	TGTGCCAGCAGCTTCCTATCTAACTATGGCTACACCTTC	CASSFLSNYGYTF
few	14	TRBJ1-6	TRBV2	NA	TGTGCCAGCAGCCATTTCGTCAGGGACTCACCCCTCCACTTT	CASSHFVRDSPLHF
NA	13	TRBJ2-3	TRBV7-6	NA	TGTGCCAGCAGCTTATTCCTCACAGATACGCAGTATTTT	CASSLFLTDTQYF